The 23 T cell receptor beta chains below all came from one sample that was sequenced in a study of cytomegalovirus exposure and HLA in healthy donors. Primers: 60 Vbeta forward and 13 Jbeta reverse. Measured with immunoSEQ multiplex PCR; TCRdb has only the in-frame clones, and not every one. The table lists roughly 55,000 clones. The sample consisted of PBMCs. These receptors originate from a man between 45 and 60 years old in good health and CMV-seropositive.

This sequence joins TRBV6-5 and TRBJ2-7; 12 bases map to TRBD1. CDR1 MNHEY and CDR2 SVGAGI come from the germline V gene. This CDR3 is 15 amino acids long. Unmatched junction bases numbered 9, after V lost 10 bases and J lost 2 bases. CDR3 DNA sequence: TGTGCCACCAGACTGGGACAGGGGGCAACCTACGAGCAGTACTTC. It specifies CATRLGQGATYEQYF.

The chain joins TRBV29-1 to TRBJ2-7, with D maybe TRBD2 (5 bases). Trimming stripped 6 bases from V and 2 bases from J, with 20 bases between. The CDR3 is 15 residues long. CDR1 SQVTM and CDR2 ANQGSEA come from the germline V gene. The DNA for the CDR3 is TGCAGCGTCACTAGATTTGGGGAAGGAGCCTACGAGCAGTACTTC. Amino acid sequence: CSVTRFGEGAYEQYF.

The rearrangement uses TRBV7-2 and TRBJ2-1, with TRBD1 matching 8 bases. Trimming at V came to 1 base and at J to 3 bases, leaving 2 bases not matched to a gene. The length of the CDR3 is 15 residues. CDR1 and CDR2 (germline): SGHTA, FQGNSA. CDR3 bases: TGTGCCAGCAGCTTAGGACAGGGGTTCTACAATGAGCAGTTCTTC. Protein product: CASSLGQGFYNEQFF.

J is TRBJ2-1 and V is TRBV4-3, with 11 bases identical to TRBD2. CDR1 and CDR2 from the germline V gene are LGHNA and YSLEER. The CDR3 consists of 16 residues. The trim removed 4 bases at V and 7 bases at J, leaving 9 bases unmatched. CDR3: CASSLIGGLAANEQFF. The CDR3 nucleotides read TGCGCCAGCAGCCTTATTGGGGGACTAGCGGCTAATGAGCAGTTCTTC.

This sequence joins TRBV15 and TRBJ2-7; 11 bases line up with TRBD2. Germline V gene data show CDR1 as LNHNV and CDR2 as YYDKDF (reference sequence). The J segment lost 3 bases and the V segment lost 8 bases, leaving 3 bases of the junction unmatched. The CDR3 length is 13 residues. In DNA form, the CDR3 reads TGTGCCACCTCGGGACTAGCGGACTACGAGCAGTACTTC. It yields the protein CATSGLADYEQYF.

The chain is built from TRBV12-5 and TRBJ2-1; D unresolved. CDR1 LGHNT and CDR2 FRNRAP come from the germline V gene. Trimming took 3 bases from V and 4 from J, leaving 10 bases between them. This CDR3 spans 14 amino acids. The CDR3 DNA sequence: TGTGCTAGTGGTTTAGCCCCCTCTTACAATGAGCAGTTCTTC. It codes for CASGLAPSYNEQFF.

This rearrangement joins TRBV11-2 to TRBJ1-1; TRBD1 is a possible D gene (5 bases). Between the trimmed V and J ends, which lost 0 bases and 13 bases, there was a span of 21 bases. Germline V gives CDR1 SGHAT, CDR2 FQNNGV. CDR3 length: 15 residues. CDR3 sequence (DNA): TGTGCCAGCAGCTTAGAGGGCGGGGGAAATGGAAGGGATTTCTTT. Its protein product is CASSLEGGGNGRDFF.

V usage is TRBV15 and J usage is TRBJ2-1, with D possibly being TRBD2 (5 bases). The germline V gene has CDR1 LNHNV and CDR2 YYDKDF (reference sequence). Trimming left V 0 bases short and J 0 bases short, with 9 bases between. The CDR3 is 16 amino acids. The chain's CDR3 is CATSRDSDPSYNEQFF. The CDR3 coding sequence is TGTGCCACCAGCAGAGATAGCGACCCCTCCTACAATGAGCAGTTCTTC.

The chain carries TRBV29-1 and TRBJ2-7, with TRBD1 matching 7 bases. The V gene's germline CDR1 is SQVTM and CDR2 ANQGSEA. The CDR3 length is 11 residues. Trimming removed 3 bases from V and 9 bases from J; junction bases left unmatched: 5. CDR3 loop: CSVDKGAGQYF. CDR3 DNA: TGCAGCGTTGATAAGGGGGCGGGGCAGTACTTC.

This chain joins TRBV10-3 and TRBJ1-5, with D unresolved. The germline CDR1 and CDR2 sequences are ENHRY and SYGVKD. The V gene lost 10 bases and the J gene lost 5 bases, with 15 bases spanning the gap. The CDR3 has 13 amino acids. This chain's CDR3 is CATRPPGDQPQHF. The DNA of the CDR3 is TGTGCCACCCGGCCCCCCGGAGATCAGCCCCAGCATTTT.

This chain connects TRBV19 to TRBJ2-2; D possibly corresponds to TRBD2 (5 bases). The CDR3 extends over 14 amino acids. The V gene's germline CDR1 is LNHDA and CDR2 SQIVND (reference sequence). Trimming took 5 bases from V and 1 from J, leaving 8 bases between them. The chain's CDR3 is CASSAGGNTGELFF. In DNA, the CDR3 is TGTGCCAGTAGTGCGGGCGGGAACACCGGGGAGCTGTTTTTT.

Worth noting for this clone: Sequence at one end of the junction differs from germline and may be a read error. This sample includes further DNA sequences coding for the same CDR3. The chain recombines TRBV5-1 with TRBJ1-1; no definite D call. CDR1 is SGHRS, CDR2 YFSETQ, per germline. There are 12 residues in the CDR3. The DNA for the CDR3 is TGTGCCAGCAGCCTTCGGGGCACTGAAGCTTTCTTT. Protein: CASSLRGTEAFF.

The gene calls are TRBV25-1 and TRBJ2-7; TRBD2 matches 10 bases. With 8 bases clipped from V and 4 bases from J, the junction kept 5 bases outside the gene matches. CDR1 MGHDK and CDR2 SYGVNS come from the germline V gene. This CDR3 contains 13 residues. Here the CDR3 DNA reads TGTGCCAGCGGTCTAGCGGGGGTATACGAGCAGTACTTC. Amino acid sequence: CASGLAGVYEQYF.

The chain links TRBV6-5 to TRBJ2-3, with D possibly TRBD2 on 5 matching bases. This CDR3 is built from 14 residues. Germline loops: CDR1 MNHEY, CDR2 SVGAGI. Trimming removed 8 bases at V and 3 bases at J, with 15 bases between. The CDR3 here is CASSTFGRTDTQYF. The CDR3 nucleotides read TGTGCCAGCTCGACATTTGGGAGAACAGATACGCAGTATTTT.

The V gene is TRBV9, the J gene TRBJ1-1, with 9 bases lining up with TRBD1. Germline CDR1 and CDR2: SGDLS and YYNGEE. This CDR3 region has 14 residues. V dropped 4 bases and J dropped 6; count of bases not matched to a gene: 7. The CDR3 protein is CASSPPGQGAEAFF. The CDR3 DNA follows: TGTGCCAGCAGCCCGCCGGGACAGGGCGCTGAAGCTTTCTTT. The full variable domain, in which reference TRBV9 and TRBJ1-1 provide the parts outside the CDR3, is DSGVTQTPKHLITATGQRVTLRCSPRSGDLSVYWYQQSLDQGLQFLIQYYNGEERAKGNILERFSAQQFPDLHSELNLSSLELGDSALYFCASSPPGQGAEAFFGQGTRLTVV.

The chain couples TRBV4-1 to TRBJ1-2; 10 bases fit TRBD1. V was clipped by 1 base and J by 6 bases; unmatched bases: 14. This CDR3 spans 18 amino acids. The germline V gene has CDR1 MGHRA and CDR2 YSYEKL. Written as DNA, the CDR3 is TGCGCCAGCAGCCAAGGACCCGAGACAGGGGGCAGGTCGAATGGCTACACCTTC. It yields the protein CASSQGPETGGRSNGYTF.

About this clone itself: At one end the junction does not follow the germline gene, possibly because of a read error. This sample also contains other DNA sequences that code for the same CDR3. V usage is TRBV6-1 and J usage is TRBJ1-6; 9 nucleotides line up with TRBD1. CDR3 length: 14 residues. Germline CDR1 reads MNHNS; CDR2 reads SASEGT. For the CDR3, the DNA is TGTGCCAGCAGTGATACAGGGGGCTATTCACCCCTACACTTT. Amino acid sequence: CASSDTGGYSPLHF.

The chain carries TRBV2 and TRBJ2-7; TRBD2 agrees at 8 bases. Germline CDR1 SNHLY, CDR2 FYNNEI. With 6 bases clipped from V and 10 bases from J, the junction kept 11 bases outside the gene matches. The CDR3 consists of 13 residues. The CDR3: CASSRKTGLDQYF. The CDR3 region has the DNA TGTGCCAGCAGCCGGAAGACGGGACTAGACCAGTACTTC.

V usage is TRBV18 and J usage is TRBJ2-7; 8 nucleotides agree with TRBD2. The germline gives CDR1 KGHSH, CDR2 LQKENI. This CDR3 region has 15 residues. V was clipped by 3 bases and J by 2 bases; unmatched bases: 6. The chain's CDR3 is CASSPLTSATYEQYF. CDR3 nucleotides: TGTGCCAGCTCACCGCTGACTAGCGCAACCTACGAGCAGTACTTC.

This chain links TRBV28 with TRBJ2-1; 9 bases align to TRBD1. J was trimmed by 6 bases and V by 6 bases; bases with no gene match: 6. This CDR3 region has 14 residues. CDR1 is MDHEN, CDR2 SYDVKM, per germline. CDR3 nucleotides: TGTGCCAGCAGCCAGGGACAGGGAGGCAATGAGCAGTTCTTC. This sequence encodes CASSQGQGGNEQFF.

This chain connects TRBV2 to TRBJ1-2; no definite D call. Deletions cut 5 bases from V and 0 bases from J, with 13 bases between. The germline CDR1 and CDR2 sequences are SNHLY and FYNNEI. The CDR3 contains 15 residues. CDR3 amino acids: CASSNQRATNYGYTF. For the CDR3, the DNA is TGTGCCAGCAGTAATCAGCGAGCAACTAACTATGGCTACACCTTC.

The gene calls are TRBV28 and TRBJ2-7, with 9 bases that match TRBD1. The junction had 12 bases not matched to a gene; V was cut back by 6 bases and J by 6 bases. Germline loops: CDR1 MDHEN, CDR2 SYDVKM. The CDR3 consists of 15 residues. The CDR3 sequence is CASSPPGQGRCEQYF. The CDR3, as DNA: TGTGCCAGCAGCCCACCGGGACAGGGTAGGTGCGAGCAGTACTTC.

V gene TRBV15 combines with J gene TRBJ2-5; D might be TRBD2 (7 bases). Germline V gene data show CDR1 as LNHNV and CDR2 as YYDKDF (reference sequence). The CDR3 loop spans 16 amino acids. Trimming cost V 4 bases and J 6 bases, with 21 bases left between them. In DNA, the CDR3 is TGTGCCACCAGCAAGGTGACTAGAGGGGGAGGGCAGACCCAGTACTTC. Translating it yields CATSKVTRGGGQTQYF.